This TCR beta chain was recovered during a study of OX40 agonist ivuxolimab in advanced cancers. On the study more broadly: Dose-escalation patients were diagnosed with hepatocellular carcinoma, melanoma, renal cell cancer or head and neck cancer. Study-wide findings and caveats: At doses 0.1 to 3.0 mg/kg, CD4+ and CD8+ clones expanded.

A remark on this clone: Its target is unknown.

Germline CDR1 is SEHNR and CDR2 is FQNEAQ (reference sequence). The CDR3 contains 18 residues. V was trimmed by 3 bases and J by 4 bases, leaving 23 bases between them. Here immunoSEQ multiplex PCR was the method, and the copy in TCRdb shows in-frame clones only, minus some. The sample includes over 15,000 clones, less than 85% of them seen just once. The material was CD4+ or CD8+ T cells sorted from blood, obtained in a trial of the OX40 agonist ivuxolimab. The source of this sequence is an adult with an advanced solid tumor such as melanoma, head and neck, liver or kidney cancer. The chain couples TRBV7-9 to TRBJ2-3, with D possibly matching TRBD2 (6 bases). The CDR3 bases are TGTGCCAGCAGCTTGCCTCGGGACTTACAACAAGTACCAGATACGCAGTATTTT. Its translation: CASSLPRDLQQVPDTQYF.